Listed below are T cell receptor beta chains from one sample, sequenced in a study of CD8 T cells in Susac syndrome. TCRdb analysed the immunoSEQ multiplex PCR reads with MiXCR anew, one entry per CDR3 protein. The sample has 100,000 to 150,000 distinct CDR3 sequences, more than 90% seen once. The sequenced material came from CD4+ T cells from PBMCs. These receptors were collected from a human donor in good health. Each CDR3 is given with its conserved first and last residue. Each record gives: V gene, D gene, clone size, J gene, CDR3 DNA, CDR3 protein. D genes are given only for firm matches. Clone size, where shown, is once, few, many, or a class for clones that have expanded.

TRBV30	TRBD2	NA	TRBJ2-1	TGTGCCTGGAGTGAGGGGACTAGCGGGAGGAGTGGTGAGTTCTTC	CAWSEGTSGRSGEFF
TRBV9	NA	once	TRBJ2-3	TGTGCCAGCAGCGTAGACCCCTTGTCCAGGACAGATACGCAGTATTTT	CASSVDPLSRTDTQYF
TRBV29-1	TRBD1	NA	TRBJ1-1	TGCAGCGTTGACCAGGGGGCGCGGGCTTTCTTT	CSVDQGARAFF
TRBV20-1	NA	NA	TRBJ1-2	TGCAGTGCTAGAGATCCTCGGGCTGAGGATGGCTACACCTTC	CSARDPRAEDGYTF
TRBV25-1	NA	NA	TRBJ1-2	TGTGCCAGCAGTGAAGGCCCTGGCTACACCTTC	CASSEGPGYTF
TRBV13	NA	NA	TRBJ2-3	TGTGCCAGCGAGGCGAGGGCTAGAGGTTCAGATACGCAGTATTTT	CASEARARGSDTQYF
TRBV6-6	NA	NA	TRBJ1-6	TGTGCCAGCAGTTACATCGCTACAGGGAATTCACCCCTCCACTTT	CASSYIATGNSPLHF
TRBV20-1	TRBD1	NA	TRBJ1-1	TGCAGTGCTAGGGGGACAGGGGATGGGACGCGAGCTTTCTTT	CSARGTGDGTRAFF
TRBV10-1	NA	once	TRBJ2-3	TGCGCCAGCGGAGCGCTTAGCGGCCCCACAGATACGCAGTATTTT	CASGALSGPTDTQYF
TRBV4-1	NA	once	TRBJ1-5	TGCGCCAGCAGCCAAGGACAGGTGGATCAGCCCCAGCATTTT	CASSQGQVDQPQHF
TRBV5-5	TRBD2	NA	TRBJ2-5	TGTGCCAGCAGCTTGGTCGCTAGCGGGATACAAGAGACCCAGTACTTC	CASSLVASGIQETQYF
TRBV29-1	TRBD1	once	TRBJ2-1	TGCAGCGTTGTAAGGGACAGAACCTACAATGAGCAGTTCTTC	CSVVRDRTYNEQFF
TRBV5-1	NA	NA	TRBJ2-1	TGCGCCAGCAGCTTTAACGGCGGTAGCTCCTACAATGAGCAGTTCTTC	CASSFNGGSSYNEQFF
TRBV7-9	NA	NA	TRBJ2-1	TGTGCCAGCAGCTGGCTAGGCGCAGTCGATGAGCAGTTCTTC	CASSWLGAVDEQFF
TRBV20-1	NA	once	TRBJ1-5	TGCAGTGCCGCCTCCGGGCCACTCAATCAGCCCCAGCATTTT	CSAASGPLNQPQHF
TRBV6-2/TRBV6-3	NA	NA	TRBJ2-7	TGTGCCAGCAGTTACTCGACAGTCAGCGAGCAGTACTTC	CASSYSTVSEQYF
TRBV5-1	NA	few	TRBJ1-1	TGCGCCAGCAGCACTCTTGGAGTACGGGAGAACACTGAAGCTTTCTTT	CASSTLGVRENTEAFF
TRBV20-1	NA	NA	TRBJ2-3	TGCAGTGCGCCACCGGGCGGGCGTACAGATACGCAGTATTTT	CSAPPGGRTDTQYF
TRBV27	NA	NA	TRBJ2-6	TGTGCCAGCCAGTCTGGGGCCAACGTCCTGACTTTC	CASQSGANVLTF
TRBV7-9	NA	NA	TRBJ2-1	TGTGCCAGCAGCCACAATGAGCAGTTCTTC	CASSHNEQFF
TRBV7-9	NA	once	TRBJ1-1	TGTGCCAGCAACCCAAGGAACACTGAAGCTTTCTTT	CASNPRNTEAFF
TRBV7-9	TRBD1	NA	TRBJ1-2	TGTGCCAGCAGCTTAACACGGGACAGGGGGAAAGATTACTATGGCTACACCTTC	CASSLTRDRGKDYYGYTF
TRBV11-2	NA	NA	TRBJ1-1	TGTGCCAGCAGCCACCCTTCTTGGGGTCTTTTAGAAGCTTTCTTT	CASSHPSWGLLEAFF
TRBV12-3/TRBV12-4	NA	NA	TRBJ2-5	TGTGCCAGCAGTTTGGGGACGGTGGGGCAAGAGACCCAGTACTTC	CASSLGTVGQETQYF
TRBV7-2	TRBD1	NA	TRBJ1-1	TGTGCCAGCAGGATTTCCCCGGGACAGGGGGACACTGAAGCTTTCTTT	CASRISPGQGDTEAFF
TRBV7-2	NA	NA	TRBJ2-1	TGTGCCAGCCGCCTTGAGTTGATGGGGGCGAATGAGCAGTTCTTC	CASRLELMGANEQFF
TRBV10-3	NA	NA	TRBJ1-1	TGTGCCATCAGTGAAGGGTTGTCGAACACTGAAGCTTTCTTT	CAISEGLSNTEAFF
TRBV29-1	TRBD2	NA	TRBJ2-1	TGCAGCGCCGGGACTAGCGGAGCGTACAATGAGCAGTTCTTC	CSAGTSGAYNEQFF
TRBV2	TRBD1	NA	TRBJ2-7	TGTGCCAGCAGTGGCCGGACAGGGAGCTCCTACGAGCAGTACTTC	CASSGRTGSSYEQYF
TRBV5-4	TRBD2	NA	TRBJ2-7	TGTGCCAGCAGCTCTAGCGGGAGGTCCTCCTACGAGCAGTACTTC	CASSSSGRSSYEQYF
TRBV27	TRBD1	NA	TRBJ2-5	TGTGCCAGCAGTTCCGTTTCATCCGGACAGGGACAAGAGACCCAGTACTTC	CASSSVSSGQGQETQYF
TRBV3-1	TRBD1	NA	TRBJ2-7	TGTGCCAGCAGCGCTACGGGACAGGGGACCGAGCAGTACTTC	CASSATGQGTEQYF
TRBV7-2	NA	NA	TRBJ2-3	TGTGCCAGCAGCTTGAGACAGGGAGGGACAGATACGCAGTATTTT	CASSLRQGGTDTQYF
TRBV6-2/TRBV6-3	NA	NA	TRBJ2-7	TGTGCCAGCAGCGGAGGTAGGGAGCAGTACTTC	CASSGGREQYF
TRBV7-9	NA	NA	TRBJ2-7	TGTGCCAGCAGCTTAGGGCGGTCTTCCTCCTACGAGCAGTACTTC	CASSLGRSSSYEQYF
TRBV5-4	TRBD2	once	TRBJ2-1	TGTGCCAGCAGCCCCGACGGTAGCGGGAGCTCGAGCTACAATGAGCAGTTCTTC	CASSPDGSGSSSYNEQFF
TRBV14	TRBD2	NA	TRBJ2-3	TGTGCCAGCAGCCCACTAGCGGGAGAAGCAGATACGCAGTATTTT	CASSPLAGEADTQYF
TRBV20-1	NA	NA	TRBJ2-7	TGCAGTGGGACGTCAAGCTCCTACGAGCAGTACTTC	CSGTSSSYEQYF
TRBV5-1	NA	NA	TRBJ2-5	TGCGCCAGCAGGGATGAAGAGACCCAGTACTTC	CASRDEETQYF
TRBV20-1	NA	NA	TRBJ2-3	TGCAGTGCGTATACAGAGGATAGCACAGATACGCAGTATTTT	CSAYTEDSTDTQYF
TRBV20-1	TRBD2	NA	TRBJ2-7	TGCAGTGCTAGTGGCGGGAGGGGGACCTACGAGCAGTACTTC	CSASGGRGTYEQYF
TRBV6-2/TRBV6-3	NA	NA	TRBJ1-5	TGTGCCAGCAGGGGATTGATCCGCAATCAGCCCCAGCATTTT	CASRGLIRNQPQHF
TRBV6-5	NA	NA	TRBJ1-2	TGTGCCAGCGCTGGCGGGGCCTATGGCTACACCTTC	CASAGGAYGYTF
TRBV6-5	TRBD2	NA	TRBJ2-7	TGTGCCAGCAGTTACCTTAGCGGGAGAAGGTCCTACGAGCAGTACTTC	CASSYLSGRRSYEQYF
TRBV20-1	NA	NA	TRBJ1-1	TGCAGTGCTATCAGGGATAGAGGTGAAGCTTTCTTT	CSAIRDRGEAFF
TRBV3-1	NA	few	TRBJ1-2	TGTGCCAGCAGCCAGGATGCAGGCCGGGCGGATGGCTACACCTTC	CASSQDAGRADGYTF
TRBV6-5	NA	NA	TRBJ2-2	TGTGCCAGCAAAACGCGGGTCACGAACACCGGGGAGCTGTTTTTT	CASKTRVTNTGELFF
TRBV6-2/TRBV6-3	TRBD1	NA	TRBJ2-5	TGTGCCAGCAGAACCGGACAGGGGAGGCCTCAAGAGACCCAGTACTTC	CASRTGQGRPQETQYF
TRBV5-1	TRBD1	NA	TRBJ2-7	TGCGCCAGCAGCCTTAGGACAGGGGGCTCCTACGAGCAGTACTTC	CASSLRTGGSYEQYF
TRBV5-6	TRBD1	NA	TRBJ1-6	TGTGCCAGCAGCTTACCCGGGACAGGGGGAGATTCACCCCTCCACTTT	CASSLPGTGGDSPLHF
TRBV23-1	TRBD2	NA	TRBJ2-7	TGCGCCAGCCCGAAGGGCGGGAGGGTCCTCAGACCTTACGAGCAGTACTTC	CASPKGGRVLRPYEQYF
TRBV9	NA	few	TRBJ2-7	TGTGCCAGCAGCGTATCACAGGGTGTCCGGGACGAGCAGTACTTC	CASSVSQGVRDEQYF
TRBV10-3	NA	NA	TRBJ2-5	TGTGCCATCAAAGGCGGGGAAGAGACCCAGTACTTC	CAIKGGEETQYF
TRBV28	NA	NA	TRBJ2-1	TGTGCCAGCAGTTTTGGGGCAGGCAAGTTACTCTACAATGAGCAGTTCTTC	CASSFGAGKLLYNEQFF
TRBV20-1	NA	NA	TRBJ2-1	TGCAGTGCTTCGCGGATCGATGAGCAGTTCTTC	CSASRIDEQFF
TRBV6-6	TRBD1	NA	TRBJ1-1	TGTGCCAGCACCTCGGAGGGGGCGGTCACTGAAGCTTTCTTT	CASTSEGAVTEAFF
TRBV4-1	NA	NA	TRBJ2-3	TGCGCCATCAGCCCCTCCAAGGATACGCAGTATTTT	CAISPSKDTQYF
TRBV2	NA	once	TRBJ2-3	TGTGCCAGCAGCCCGCAGGTGGGGGCAGATACGCAGTATTTT	CASSPQVGADTQYF
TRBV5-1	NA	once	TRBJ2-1	TGCGCCAGCAGACCCGAGGGTCACTCCTTCTCCTACAATGAGCAGTTCTTC	CASRPEGHSFSYNEQFF